These T cell receptor beta chains were read from a single sample in a study of T cell repertoires in cytomegalovirus infection. TCRdb passed the reads through MiXCR, listing each CDR3 protein once. The table includes roughly 500,000 distinct CDR3 sequences, 16% detected once. Sequenced sample: CD8+ T cells from PBMCs. These receptors were collected from a human donor in good health (CMV status not recorded). Some clones in this sample may be carry-over from other donors' samples. Both conserved end residues are part of each CDR3. A D gene is named only where the DNA matches it firmly. Rows may omit the clone size; those that give it use once, few, many or a size class.

clone_size	v_call	j_call	d_call	cdr3_aa	cdr3_nt
many	TRBV11-2	TRBJ2-4	-	CASSHKNGGSNIQYF	TGTGCCAGCAGCCATAAAAATGGGGGCTCGAACATTCAGTACTTC
-	TRBV29-1	TRBJ2-7	TRBD1	CSVALRDRLLHEQYF	TGCAGCGTTGCCCTTCGGGACAGGTTACTCCACGAGCAGTACTTC
many	TRBV7-9	TRBJ1-1	-	CASSPSGGAEAFF	TGTGCCAGCAGCCCGAGTGGGGGGGCTGAAGCTTTCTTT
many	TRBV7-9	TRBJ1-3	-	CASSSPERSGNTIYF	TGTGCCAGCAGCTCGCCGGAACGCTCTGGAAACACCATATATTTT
few	TRBV5-4	TRBJ1-6	-	CASSERHSSSYNSPLHF	TGTGCCAGCAGCGAGAGACACTCTAGCTCCTATAATTCACCCCTCCACTTT
few	TRBV18	TRBJ2-7	-	CASSQGTEQYF	TGTGCCAGCTCACAGGGGACTGAGCAGTACTTC
few	TRBV4-2	TRBJ1-2	-	CASSVEPLSSNYGYTF	TGTGCCAGCAGCGTCGAGCCACTCTCCTCTAACTATGGCTACACCTTC
few	TRBV12-3/TRBV12-4	TRBJ1-2	TRBD1	CASSYSGQGPDGYTF	TGTGCCAGCAGTTACTCGGGACAGGGACCTGACGGCTACACCTTC
many	TRBV7-3	TRBJ1-1	-	CASRPFQGNTEAFF	TGTGCCAGCAGGCCCTTTCAGGGGAACACTGAAGCTTTCTTT
many	TRBV11-2	TRBJ1-4	TRBD1	CASSSGGREKLFF	TGTGCCAGCAGCTCAGGGGGCCGTGAAAAACTGTTTTTT
many	TRBV11-2	TRBJ2-7	-	CASSPTAWQGTIYEQYF	TGTGCCAGCAGCCCGACCGCGTGGCAGGGAACAATTTACGAGCAGTACTTC
-	TRBV7-2	TRBJ2-7	-	CASSLTGLAAPYEQYF	TGTGCAAGCAGCTTGACAGGACTGGCTGCTCCCTACGAGCAGTACTTC
many	TRBV12-3/TRBV12-4	TRBJ2-1	-	CASSDSRADNEQFF	TGTGCCAGCAGCGACAGTCGAGCGGACAATGAGCAGTTCTTC
many	TRBV7-9	TRBJ1-2	-	CASSFGGDGYTF	TGTGCCAGCAGCTTTGGGGGCGATGGCTACACCTTC
-	TRBV11-2	TRBJ1-4	-	CASSLEGVKDEKLFF	TGTGCCAGCAGCTTAGAGGGAGTCAAGGATGAAAAACTGTTTTTT
-	TRBV27	TRBJ2-1	-	CARSTSAHHNEQFF	TGTGCCAGGTCGACATCTGCTCACCACAATGAGCAGTTCTTC
-	TRBV29-1	TRBJ2-1	-	CSVEPYGEEQFF	TGCAGCGTTGAACCCTACGGCGAGGAGCAGTTCTTC
-	TRBV7-3	TRBJ2-1	TRBD2	CASSHSGSGYNEQFF	TGTGCCAGCAGCCATAGCGGGAGCGGTTACAATGAGCAGTTCTTC
many	TRBV24-1	TRBJ2-2	TRBD2	CATSDFGRGTSVNTGELFF	TGTGCCACCAGTGATTTTGGGAGGGGGACTAGCGTGAACACCGGGGAGCTGTTTTTT
few	TRBV28	TRBJ2-7	TRBD2	CASRKLAGGEREQYF	TGTGCCAGCAGAAAACTAGCGGGAGGGGAGCGCGAGCAGTACTTC
-	TRBV7-9	TRBJ2-7	TRBD2	CASSQARGMAYEQYF	TGTGCCAGCAGCCAGGCGCGGGGGATGGCCTACGAGCAGTACTTC
few	TRBV20-1	TRBJ2-1	TRBD2	CSARGQGGMRPDNEQFF	TGCAGTGCTAGAGGGCAGGGAGGGATGAGGCCGGACAATGAGCAGTTCTTC
many	TRBV7-8	TRBJ2-7	-	CASSLQRATYEQYF	TGTGCCAGCAGCTTACAGCGTGCGACCTACGAGCAGTACTTC
-	TRBV28	TRBJ2-5	-	CASSPGPRKTQYF	TGTGCCAGCAGCCCCGGGCCGAGGAAGACCCAGTACTTC
once	TRBV4-2	TRBJ2-7	-	CASSPTPGDFNEQYF	TGTGCCAGCAGCCCGACGCCAGGGGATTTCAACGAGCAGTACTTC
-	TRBV20-1	TRBJ2-7	TRBD2	CSARGPSGRYEQYF	TGCAGTGCTAGAGGCCCTAGCGGGAGATACGAGCAGTACTTC
many	TRBV12-3/TRBV12-4	TRBJ2-7	TRBD1	CASSFGTGSLYEQYF	TGTGCCAGCAGTTTCGGGACAGGGTCGCTTTACGAGCAGTACTTC
-	TRBV24-1	TRBJ2-3	-	CATSDVRGFSTDTQYF	TGTGCCACCAGTGATGTCAGGGGTTTCAGCACAGATACGCAGTATTTT
few	TRBV3-1	TRBJ1-2	-	CASSPPDRPAYGYTF	TGTGCCAGCAGCCCTCCGGACAGACCTGCCTATGGCTACACCTTC
many	TRBV7-9	TRBJ1-1	-	CASSLLDLARGAEAFF	TGTGCCAGCAGCTTATTAGATCTGGCGCGTGGCGCTGAAGCTTTCTTT
many	TRBV7-9	TRBJ2-1	TRBD2	CASSFPSGSVYNEQFF	TGTGCCAGCAGCTTCCCTAGCGGGAGTGTTTACAATGAGCAGTTCTTC
-	TRBV6-5	TRBJ1-6	-	CASSFSGGLYNSPLHF	TGTGCCAGCAGTTTCTCCGGGGGGCTCTATAATTCACCCCTCCACTTT
-	TRBV5-4	TRBJ2-5	TRBD1	CASSTDRGLQETQYF	TGTGCCAGCAGCACGGACAGGGGTCTTCAAGAGACCCAGTACTTC
-	TRBV27	TRBJ1-1	-	CASSLRPYTEAFF	TGTGCCAGCAGTTTGCGGCCCTACACTGAAGCTTTCTTT
many	TRBV7-9	TRBJ2-5	TRBD2	CASSSSGTSGRIQETQYF	TGTGCCAGCAGCTCATCCGGGACTAGCGGGAGGATACAAGAGACCCAGTACTTC
many	TRBV7-8	TRBJ1-3	TRBD1	CASSSSDRGPGNTIYF	TGTGCCAGCAGCTCCTCGGACAGGGGGCCTGGAAACACCATATATTTT
few	TRBV6-1	TRBJ1-5	TRBD1	CASTLLDRARGYQPQHF	TGTGCCAGCACTTTATTAGACAGGGCTAGGGGGTATCAGCCCCAGCATTTT
many	TRBV2	TRBJ1-5	-	CASSDWSGNQPQHF	TGTGCCAGCAGTGATTGGAGTGGGAATCAGCCCCAGCATTTT
few	TRBV28	TRBJ2-5	-	CASGAARKTQYF	TGTGCCTCCGGCGCGGCGAGAAAGACCCAGTACTTC
-	TRBV20-1	TRBJ2-7	TRBD2	CSARPRLAGYEQYF	TGCAGTGCTAGACCCCGACTAGCGGGGTACGAGCAGTACTTC
-	TRBV11-2	TRBJ2-7	TRBD1	CASSWGTGGTLSYEQYF	TGTGCCAGCAGCTGGGGGACAGGGGGAACCCTGTCCTACGAGCAGTACTTC
few	TRBV6-1	TRBJ1-5	-	CASSGQNNQPQHF	TGTGCCAGCAGCGGACAGAACAATCAGCCCCAGCATTTT
many	TRBV7-2	TRBJ2-7	-	CASERGDTSSYEQYF	TGTGCCAGCGAGCGTGGAGACACCAGCTCCTACGAGCAGTACTTC
-	TRBV7-9	TRBJ2-4	-	CASSSRNSPGGNIQYF	TGTGCCAGCAGCTCCCGCAACTCACCGGGCGGGAACATTCAGTACTTC
many	TRBV19	TRBJ1-5	-	CASRKGVQSRNQPQHF	TGTGCCAGTAGAAAGGGAGTCCAAAGCCGCAATCAGCCCCAGCATTTT
-	TRBV5-6	TRBJ1-2	TRBD1	CASSLERDRGNYGYTF	TGTGCCAGCAGCTTGGAGCGAGACAGGGGAAACTATGGCTACACCTTC
-	TRBV27	TRBJ1-5	-	CASSQRWGRFDQPQHF	TGTGCCAGCAGTCAGCGATGGGGACGGTTCGATCAGCCCCAGCATTTT
many	TRBV20-1	TRBJ2-2	-	CSGQESTGELFF	TGCAGTGGGCAGGAAAGCACCGGGGAGCTGTTTTTT
-	TRBV20-1	TRBJ2-3	TRBD2	CSAPGTSGGTTQYF	TGCAGTGCCCCTGGGACTAGCGGGGGGACTACGCAGTATTTT
few	TRBV5-4	TRBJ2-7	TRBD2	CASSILPREGGEQYF	TGTGCCAGCAGCATCCTCCCCCGGGAGGGAGGCGAGCAGTACTTC
many	TRBV12-3/TRBV12-4	TRBJ2-3	-	CASKLAPGADTQYF	TGTGCCAGCAAGCTAGCGCCCGGGGCAGATACGCAGTATTTT
few	TRBV30	TRBJ2-2	-	CAGDAGAANTGELFF	TGTGCCGGGGACGCGGGGGCCGCGAACACCGGGGAGCTGTTTTTT
-	TRBV3-1	TRBJ1-1	-	CASSQGDTGTFLRAAEAFF	TGTGCCAGCAGCCAAGGTGATACCGGGACTTTCCTGAGGGCAGCTGAAGCTTTCTTT
-	TRBV12-5	TRBJ2-7	-	CASVGLGSSYEQYF	TGTGCTAGTGTCGGCCTTGGCAGCTCCTACGAGCAGTACTTC
-	TRBV4-1	TRBJ2-1	TRBD2	CASSQVVVREGRRVEQFF	TGTGCCAGCAGCCAAGTAGTAGTTCGGGAGGGCCGACGTGTTGAGCAGTTCTTC
many	TRBV27	TRBJ1-2	-	CASSFKPDYGYTF	TGTGCCAGCAGTTTTAAGCCTGACTATGGCTACACCTTC